The 8 T cell receptor beta chains below come from one sample, sequenced in a study of identical twins. TCRdb independently ran MiXCR on the 5' RACE reads; one entry per CDR3 protein. Altogether hundreds of thousands of distinct CDR3 sequences are present, more than 9% being singletons, with the ten largest covering around 1.6%. The same data also went into a second study, on yellow fever vaccine responses in identical twins.

The sample comprised PBMCs. The receptors stem from a woman aged 18-35 years in good health.

In this sample, this clonotype turned up a few times. The chain couples TRBV20-1 to TRBJ2-5; the D call may be TRBD1 or TRBD2 (6 bases each). Germline V gene sequence: CDR1 DFQATT, CDR2 SNEGSKA (reference sequence). This CDR3 is built from 16 residues. V was shortened by 2 bases and J by 4 bases, with 20 bases between the two germline ends. DNA of the CDR3: TGCAGTGCTAGACAGGCAGGGGACTTTGTGGGAGAGACCCAGTACTTC. Translated: CSARQAGDFVGETQYF.

The chain is built from TRBV5-1 and TRBJ2-6; 8 nucleotides agree with TRBD2. Germline CDR1 reads SGHRS; CDR2 reads YFSETQ. This CDR3 region has 18 residues. J gave up 0 bases and V 1 base, and 6 bases lay outside the gene matches. The CDR3 spells CASSLLIAGSSGANVLTF. For the CDR3, the DNA is TGCGCCAGCAGCTTGCTTATAGCGGGGAGCTCTGGGGCCAACGTCCTGACTTTC. Full variable domain (missing parts from reference TRBV5-1 and TRBJ2-6): KAGVTQTPRYLIKTRGQQVTLSCSPISGHRSVSWYQQTPGQGLQFLFEYFSETQRNKGNFPGRFSGRQFSNSRSEMNVSTLELGDSALYLCASSLLIAGSSGANVLTFGAGSRLTVL.

This clonotype has only a few counts. V usage is TRBV12-3 or TRBV12-4 and J usage is TRBJ2-5; perhaps D is TRBD1 or TRBD2 (6 bases each). The CDR3 sequence is 14 residues long. V was shortened by 10 bases and J by 4 bases, with 19 bases between the two germline ends. The CDR3 nucleotides read TGTGCCACCGCTCCCATAGGGGGAGGAGAGACCCAGTACTTC. As protein: CATAPIGGGETQYF.

This chain links TRBV27 with TRBJ2-1, with D possibly matching TRBD2 (6 bases). Germline V gene lookup returns CDR1 MNHEY and CDR2 SMNVEV (reference sequence). The germline V and J ends were trimmed by 3 bases and 4 bases, with 10 bases remaining between them. The CDR3 runs 14 residues. The CDR3 loop reads CASSFRERYNEQFF. For the CDR3, the DNA is TGTGCCAGCAGTTTCCGGGAGAGGTACAATGAGCAGTTCTTC.

In its sample, this clonotype was seen a few times. The V call is TRBV11-3, the J call TRBJ2-7; either TRBD1 or TRBD2 may supply D (6 bases each). CDR3 length equals 15 residues. Trimming took 1 base from V and 3 from J, leaving 13 bases between them. Germline lookup yields CDR1 SGHNT and CDR2 YENEEA. CDR3 in amino acids: CASSLAKGGNYEQYF. The CDR3 nucleotides read TGTGCCAGCAGCTTAGCCAAGGGGGGAAACTACGAGCAGTACTTC.

This clonotype was seen only once. The V call is TRBV3-1, the J call TRBJ2-3; TRBD2 aligns across 13 bases. Germline CDR1 reads LGHDT; CDR2 reads YNNKEL (reference sequence). The junction had 15 bases not matched to a gene; V was cut back by 3 bases and J by 3 bases. This CDR3 region has 20 residues. The CDR3 bases are TGTGCCAGCAGCCATTCCTTCCTTGGGGGGACTAGCGGGGTTACAGATACGCAGTATTTT. It translates to CASSHSFLGGTSGVTDTQYF.

This clonotype has at least ten counts. This rearrangement joins TRBV5-1 to TRBJ2-1; TRBD1 agrees at 7 bases. This CDR3 has 15 amino acids. Unmatched junction bases numbered 9, after V lost 2 bases and J lost 7 bases. Germline V lookup: CDR1 SGHRS, CDR2 YFSETQ. This chain's CDR3 is CASSLDRVSANEQFF. The CDR3 DNA reads TGCGCCAGCAGCTTAGACAGGGTCTCTGCAAATGAGCAGTTCTTC.

This clonotype was recorded many times. CDR3 sequence (DNA): TGTGCCAGCAGTTCAGGGTCCTCAGGAGATACGCAGTATTTT. Translation: CASSSGSSGDTQYF. This chain uses TRBV28 with TRBJ2-3; D may be TRBD1 (5 bases). V was pared by 4 bases and J by 5 bases, with 13 bases between. From germline, CDR1 is MDHEN and CDR2 SYDVKM. CDR3 length equals 14 residues.